Below, one T cell receptor (beta chain) is given with its context. Isolation of CD8+ and CD4+ T cells was performed negatively, whereas enrichment of TEMRA cells was done by FACS. These data are taken from a study of CD8 T cells in Susac syndrome. Random hexamers were used to reverse transcribe an amount of about 0.45 to 1 ug RNA. One entry per CDR3 protein results from TCRdb running MiXCR on the immunoSEQ multiplex PCR reads. The sample contains under 550,000 distinct CDR3 sequences, around 85% of which appear only once. Trimming at V came to 5 bases and at J to 2 bases, leaving 7 bases not matched to a gene. CDR1 is PRHDT and CDR2 is FYEKMQ in the germline V gene (reference sequence). The CDR3 loop spans 18 amino acids.

The chain joins TRBV13 to TRBJ2-2; 14 bases align to TRBD2. The TCR sequence derives from a human donor with multiple sclerosis. Sequencing was done on a sample of CD8+ T cells from PBMCs. Here the CDR3 DNA reads TGTGCCAGCAGCCCCCTCGGACTAGCGGGAGGAAACACCGGGGAGCTGTTTTTT. Amino acid sequence: CASSPLGLAGGNTGELFF.